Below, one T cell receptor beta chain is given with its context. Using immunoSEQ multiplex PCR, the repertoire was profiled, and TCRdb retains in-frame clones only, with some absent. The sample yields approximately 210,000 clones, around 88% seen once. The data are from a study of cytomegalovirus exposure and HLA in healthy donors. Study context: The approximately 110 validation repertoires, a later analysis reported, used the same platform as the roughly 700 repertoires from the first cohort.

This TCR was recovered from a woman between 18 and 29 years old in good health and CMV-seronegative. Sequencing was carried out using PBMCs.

The CDR3 DNA reads as TGTGCCAGCAGCTACCGGGACAGGGGAAATGAAAAACTGTTTTTT. Translating gives CASSYRDRGNEKLFF. The chain couples TRBV6-1 to TRBJ1-4, with 10 bases identical to TRBD1. The V gene's germline CDR1 is MNHNS and CDR2 SASEGT. With 6 bases clipped from V and 5 bases from J, the junction kept 6 bases outside the gene matches. CDR3 length: 15 amino acids.